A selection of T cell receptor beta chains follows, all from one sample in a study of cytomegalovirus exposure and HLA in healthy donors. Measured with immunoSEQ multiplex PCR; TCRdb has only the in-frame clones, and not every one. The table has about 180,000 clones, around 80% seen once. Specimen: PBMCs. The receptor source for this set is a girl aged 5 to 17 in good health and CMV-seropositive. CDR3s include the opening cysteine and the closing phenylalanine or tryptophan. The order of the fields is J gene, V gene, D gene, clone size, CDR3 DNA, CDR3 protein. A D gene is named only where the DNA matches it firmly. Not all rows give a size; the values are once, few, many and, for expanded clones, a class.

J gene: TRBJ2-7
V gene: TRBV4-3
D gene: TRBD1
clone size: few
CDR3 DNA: TGCGCCAGCAGCCAAGTCGGCGGGACAGGGGGTAATGTGTACGAGCAGTACTTC
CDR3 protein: CASSQVGGTGGNVYEQYF

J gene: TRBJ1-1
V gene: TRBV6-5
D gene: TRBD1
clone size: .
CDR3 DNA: TGTGCCAGCAGTAGGACAGGGGTCGGAACTGAAGCTTTCTTT
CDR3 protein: CASSRTGVGTEAFF

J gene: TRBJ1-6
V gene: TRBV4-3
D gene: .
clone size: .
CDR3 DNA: TGCGCCAGCAGCCAAGTCAGGGCAGGATATAATTCACCCCTCCACTTT
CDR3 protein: CASSQVRAGYNSPLHF

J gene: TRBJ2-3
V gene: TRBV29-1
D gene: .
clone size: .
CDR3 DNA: TGCAGCGTTGCCTACCGAAGCACAGATACGCAGTATTTT
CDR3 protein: CSVAYRSTDTQYF

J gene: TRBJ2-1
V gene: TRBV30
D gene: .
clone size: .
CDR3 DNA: TGTGCCTGGATCCCGCGGATCTACAATGAGCAGTTCTTC
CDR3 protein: CAWIPRIYNEQFF

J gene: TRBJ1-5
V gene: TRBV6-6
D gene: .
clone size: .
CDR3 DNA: TGTGCCAGCAGTTTGGACTCCCAGCCCCAGCATTTT
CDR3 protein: CASSLDSQPQHF

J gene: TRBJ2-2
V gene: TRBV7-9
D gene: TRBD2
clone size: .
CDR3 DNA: TGTGCCAGCAGCCCGGGACTAGCGGGAGGGCCCTATACCGGGGAGCTGTTTTTT
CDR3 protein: CASSPGLAGGPYTGELFF

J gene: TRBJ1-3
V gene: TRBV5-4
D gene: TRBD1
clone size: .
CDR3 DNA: TGTGCCAGCAGCGTGGGACAGGGGGCTGGAAACACCATATATTTT
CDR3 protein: CASSVGQGAGNTIYF

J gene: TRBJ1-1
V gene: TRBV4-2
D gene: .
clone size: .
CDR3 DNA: TGTGCCAGCAGCCAAGATCTCGGCCGGGGGGCTGGAGCTTTCTTT
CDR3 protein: CASSQDLGRGAGAFF

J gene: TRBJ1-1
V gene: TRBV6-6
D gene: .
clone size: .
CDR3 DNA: TGTGCCCACAAGCGGAGCACTGAAGCTTTCTTT
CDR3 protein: CAHKRSTEAFF

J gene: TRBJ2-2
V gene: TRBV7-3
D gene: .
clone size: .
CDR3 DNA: TGTGCCAGCAGCTTAACGCTGGCAGGGGTGGACACCGGGGAGCTGTTTTTT
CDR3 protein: CASSLTLAGVDTGELFF

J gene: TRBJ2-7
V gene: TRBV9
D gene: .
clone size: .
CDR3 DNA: TGTGCCAGCAGCGTAGAACCAGGGGACTCCTACGAGCAGTACTTC
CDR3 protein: CASSVEPGDSYEQYF

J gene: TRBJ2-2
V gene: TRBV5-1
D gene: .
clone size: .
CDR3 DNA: TGCGCCAGCAGCATTGGGACAAAAGACACCGGGGAGCTGTTTTTT
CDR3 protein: CASSIGTKDTGELFF

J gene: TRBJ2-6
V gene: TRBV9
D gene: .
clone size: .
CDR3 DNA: TGTGCCAGCAGCGCCAGGGTTACTTCTGGGGCCAACGTCCTGACTTTC
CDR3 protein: CASSARVTSGANVLTF

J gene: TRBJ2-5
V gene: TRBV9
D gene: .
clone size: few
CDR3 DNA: TGTGCCAGCAGCTTCACGGCAAGGACTACCCAAGAGACCCAGTACTTC
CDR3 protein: CASSFTARTTQETQYF

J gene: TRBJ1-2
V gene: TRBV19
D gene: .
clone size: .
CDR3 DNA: TGTGCCAGTAGTTTCTTACAGGGCGCCTACACCTTC
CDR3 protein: CASSFLQGAYTF

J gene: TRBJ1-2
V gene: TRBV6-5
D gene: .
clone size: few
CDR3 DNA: TGTGCCAGCAGTTCGACAGTCTATGGCTACACCTTC
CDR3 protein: CASSSTVYGYTF

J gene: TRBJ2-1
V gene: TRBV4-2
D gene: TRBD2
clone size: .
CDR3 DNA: TGTGCCAGCAAAGCGGGGGGAGACTACAATGAGCAGTTCTTC
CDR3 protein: CASKAGGDYNEQFF

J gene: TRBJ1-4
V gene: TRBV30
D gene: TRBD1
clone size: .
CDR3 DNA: TGTGCCTGGAGGGGAAGACAGGGGACCGTTGAAAAACTGTTTTTT
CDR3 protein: CAWRGRQGTVEKLFF

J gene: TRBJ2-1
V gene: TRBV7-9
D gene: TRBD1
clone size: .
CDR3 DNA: TGTGCCAGCAGCTCGACGACAGGGGGCAATGAGCAGTTCTTC
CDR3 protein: CASSSTTGGNEQFF

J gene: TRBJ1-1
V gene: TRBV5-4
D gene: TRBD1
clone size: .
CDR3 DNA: TGTGCCAGCAGCTTGGGTGAGGGACAGCCTGTAGGGACTGAAGCTTTCTTT
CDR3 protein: CASSLGEGQPVGTEAFF

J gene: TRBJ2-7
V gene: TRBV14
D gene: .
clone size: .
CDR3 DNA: TGTGCCAGCGGCCAAGTTGTTTTCCGGGGGCAGTACTTC
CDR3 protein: CASGQVVFRGQYF

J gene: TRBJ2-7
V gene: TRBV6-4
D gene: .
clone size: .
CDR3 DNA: TGTGCCAGCAGACGGTATTACGAGCAGTACTTC
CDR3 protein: CASRRYYEQYF

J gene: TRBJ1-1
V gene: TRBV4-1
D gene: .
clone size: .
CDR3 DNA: TGCGCCAGCAGCCAAGTCGGGGGTTTGAGCACTGAAGCTTTCTTT
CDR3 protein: CASSQVGGLSTEAFF

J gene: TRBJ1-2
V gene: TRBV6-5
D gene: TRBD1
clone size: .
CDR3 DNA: TGTGCCAGCAGTCCGGGACAGGGGAACTATGGCTACACCTTC
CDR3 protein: CASSPGQGNYGYTF

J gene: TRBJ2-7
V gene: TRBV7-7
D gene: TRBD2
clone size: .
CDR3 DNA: TGTGCCAGCAGCGCCGGAACTAGCGGCTACGAGCAGTACTTC
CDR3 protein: CASSAGTSGYEQYF

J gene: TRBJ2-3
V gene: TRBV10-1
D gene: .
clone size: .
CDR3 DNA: TGCGCCAGCAGTGAGAATGTCGGGGTAGATACGCAGTATTTT
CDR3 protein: CASSENVGVDTQYF

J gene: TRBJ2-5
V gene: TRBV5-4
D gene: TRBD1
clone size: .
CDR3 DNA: TGTGCCAGCAGCACTAGACAGGGCAAGTGGGAGACCCAGTACTTC
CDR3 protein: CASSTRQGKWETQYF

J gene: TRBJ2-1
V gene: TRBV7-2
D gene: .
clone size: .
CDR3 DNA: TGTGCCAGCGTGGCTGAATTGAGGGATGAGCAGTTCTTC
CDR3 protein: CASVAELRDEQFF

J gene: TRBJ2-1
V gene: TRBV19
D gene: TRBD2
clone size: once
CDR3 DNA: TGTGCCAGTAGCGGACTAGCCTACAATGAGCAGTTCTTC
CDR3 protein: CASSGLAYNEQFF

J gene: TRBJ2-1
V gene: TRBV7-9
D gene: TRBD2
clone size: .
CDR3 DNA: TGTGCCAGCAGCTTAGAGGGCGGGAGGGCCGTTTACGAGCAGCTCTTC
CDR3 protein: CASSLEGGRAVYEQLF

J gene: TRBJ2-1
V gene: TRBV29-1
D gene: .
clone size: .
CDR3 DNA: TGCAGCGGATTGACAGCATCCTACAATGAGCAGTTCTTC
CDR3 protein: CSGLTASYNEQFF

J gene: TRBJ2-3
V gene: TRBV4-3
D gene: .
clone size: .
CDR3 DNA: TGCGCCAGCAGCCAAGATCGGAGGTTGGCGGATACGCAGTATTTT
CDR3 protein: CASSQDRRLADTQYF

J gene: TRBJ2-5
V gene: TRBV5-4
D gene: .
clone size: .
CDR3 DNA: TGTGCCAGCAGCTTGGAGGCGGCGGCGGCAGAGACCCAGTACTTC
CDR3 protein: CASSLEAAAAETQYF

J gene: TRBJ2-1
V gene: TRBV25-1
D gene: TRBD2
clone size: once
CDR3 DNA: TGTGCCAGCAGTGATGCAGCGGGAGGAACCTACAATGAGCAGTTCTTC
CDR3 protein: CASSDAAGGTYNEQFF

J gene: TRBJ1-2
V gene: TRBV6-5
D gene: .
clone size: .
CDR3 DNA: TGTGCCAGCAGTAACCACAGGGCGACCCTTTATGGCTACACCTTC
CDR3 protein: CASSNHRATLYGYTF

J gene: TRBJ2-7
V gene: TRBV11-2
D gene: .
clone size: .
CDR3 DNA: TGTGCCAGCAGCTTAATGAAACCGGCCTACGAGCAGTACTTC
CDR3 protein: CASSLMKPAYEQYF

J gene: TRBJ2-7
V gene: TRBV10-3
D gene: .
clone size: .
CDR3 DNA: TGTGCCATCAGTGACCCTTCGGGGTCCTCCTACGAGCAGTACTTC
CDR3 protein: CAISDPSGSSYEQYF

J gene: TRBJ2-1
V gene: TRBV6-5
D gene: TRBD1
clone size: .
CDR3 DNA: TGTGCCAGCAGTTACTCAGGACAGGGTATATGGGAGCAGTTCTTC
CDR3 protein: CASSYSGQGIWEQFF

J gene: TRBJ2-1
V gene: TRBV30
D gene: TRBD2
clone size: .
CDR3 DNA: TGTGCCTGGAGTCGACTAGCGAGTAATGAGCAGTTCTTC
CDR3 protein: CAWSRLASNEQFF

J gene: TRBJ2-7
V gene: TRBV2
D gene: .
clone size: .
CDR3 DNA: TGTGCCAGCAGTTCCTACAGGGTCTACGAGCAGTACTTC
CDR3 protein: CASSSYRVYEQYF

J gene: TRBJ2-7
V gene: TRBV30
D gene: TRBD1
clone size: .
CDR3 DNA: TGTGCCTCGGGGACAGGGGGGTCCTACGAGCAGTACTTC
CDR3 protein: CASGTGGSYEQYF

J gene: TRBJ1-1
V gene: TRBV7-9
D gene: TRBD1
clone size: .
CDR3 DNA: TGTGCCAGCAGCGCCGGGACAGGGGATTCGGTGGCTTTCTTT
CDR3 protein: CASSAGTGDSVAFF

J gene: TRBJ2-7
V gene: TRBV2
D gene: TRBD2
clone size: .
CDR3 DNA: TGTGCCAGCAGTGTCATTAGAGGGTTCGGGGGGTACGAGCAGTACTTC
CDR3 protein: CASSVIRGFGGYEQYF

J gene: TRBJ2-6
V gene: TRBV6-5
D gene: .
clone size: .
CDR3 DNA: TGTGCCAGCACCCCCACTTACTCTGGGGCCAACGTCCTGACTTTC
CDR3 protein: CASTPTYSGANVLTF

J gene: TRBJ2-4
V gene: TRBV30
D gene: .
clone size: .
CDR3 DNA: TGTGCCTGGAGACCTCGGGAGTCGCTCAAAAACATTCAGTACTTC
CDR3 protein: CAWRPRESLKNIQYF

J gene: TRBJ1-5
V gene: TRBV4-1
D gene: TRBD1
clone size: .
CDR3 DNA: TGCGCCAGCAGCAAACCGGGACAGGGGATGGGTCAGCCCCAGCATTTT
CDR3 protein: CASSKPGQGMGQPQHF

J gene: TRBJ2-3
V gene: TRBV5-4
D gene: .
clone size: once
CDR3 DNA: TGTGCCAGCAGCCAAGAGGATACGCAGTATTTT
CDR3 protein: CASSQEDTQYF

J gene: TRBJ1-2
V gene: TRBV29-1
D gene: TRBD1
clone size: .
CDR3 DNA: TGCAGCGCAGAACAGGGGTCGAGTGGCTACACCTTC
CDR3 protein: CSAEQGSSGYTF

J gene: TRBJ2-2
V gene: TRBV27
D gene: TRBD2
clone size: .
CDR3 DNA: TGTGCCAGCAGTCGACTAGCGGGAGGGCCGAGCGAGACCGGGGAGCTGTTTTTT
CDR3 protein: CASSRLAGGPSETGELFF

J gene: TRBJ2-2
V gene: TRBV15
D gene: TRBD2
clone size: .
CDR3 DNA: TGTGCCACCAGCAGAGTCACTAGCGGGAACACCGGGGAGCTGTTTTTT
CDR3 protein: CATSRVTSGNTGELFF

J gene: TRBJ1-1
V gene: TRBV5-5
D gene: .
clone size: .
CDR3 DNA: TGTGCCAGCAGCTTGGGGCAGGTCATGAACACTGAAGCTTTCTTT
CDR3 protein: CASSLGQVMNTEAFF